This T cell receptor beta chain was sequenced in a study of blood T cell repertoires in COVID-19. Study as a whole: Some COVID-19 samples were acute and others convalescent; all came from the United States, Italy and Spain.

Methods used by the authors: Estimates of nucleated cell counts were drawn from the amplification of reference gene primers. The repertoire was sequenced with immunoSEQ multiplex PCR; TCRdb's copy has only in-frame clones and lacks some. The V and J calls and clone size were taken over from that table, and D and trimming were inferred from the DNA. The table includes 100,000 to 130,000 clones, about four fifths detected once. The germline gives CDR1 MDHEN, CDR2 SYDVKM. The CDR3 spans 13 residues. V lost 6 bases, J lost 2 bases, and 8 bases lay in between. The sequencing sample was made of peripheral blood. The source of this sequence is a human donor in a cohort sampled during active COVID-19. The genes are TRBV28 and TRBJ1-5; no reliable D call. The chain's CDR3 is CASSARGNQPQHF. CDR3 in DNA: TGTGCCAGCAGCGCGCGCGGCAATCAGCCCCAGCATTTT.